This entry lists 31 T cell receptor beta chains sequenced from one sample in a study of naive and memory T cell subsets. Four PCR rounds used nested alpha and beta constant region primers plus the SP2 primer. Via MiXCR, TCRdb re-called the 5' RACE reads, giving one row per CDR3 protein. The table shows some 60,000 distinct CDR3 sequences, with under 10% occurring only once. An oligonucleotide containing a UMI was ligated to the 3' end of TCR cDNA. The receptors here all came from a female donor in good health.

This clonotype was picked up many times. V usage is TRBV6-6 and J usage is TRBJ1-2, with D possibly matching TRBD1 (5 bases). The CDR3 sequence is 15 residues long. Germline V CDR1 and CDR2: MNHNY, SVGAGI (reference sequence). Trimming pared 5 bases from V and 7 bases from J, leaving 20 bases between. As DNA, the CDR3 is TGTGCCAGCAGTCAGGAGGCGGGGGTAGCGTTTGGCTACACCTTC. It codes for CASSQEAGVAFGYTF.

This clonotype showed up many times. This chain links TRBV12-3 or TRBV12-4 with TRBJ1-6; the D is unclear. Trimming shortened V by 8 bases and J by 6 bases, and 14 bases separated the two germline ends. The CDR3 consists of 14 residues. CDR3 DNA sequence: TGTGCCAGCTTGGCCGGGCATGGTAATTCACCCCTCCACTTT. This gives the protein CASLAGHGNSPLHF.

The chain carries TRBV20-1 and TRBJ1-2; TRBD1 matches 7 bases. The CDR3 totals 15 residues. J gave up 6 bases and V 3 bases, and 13 bases lay outside the gene matches. The germline V gene has CDR1 DFQATT and CDR2 SNEGSKA (reference sequence). Here the CDR3 DNA reads TGCAGTGCTAGGGCCGCTACAGGGGTTAGGCATGGCTACACCTTC. Its protein is CSARAATGVRHGYTF.

In this sample, this clonotype turned up a few times. V usage is TRBV30 and J usage is TRBJ1-1, with D maybe TRBD1 (6 bases). The CDR3 extends over 12 amino acids. The germline gives CDR1 GTSNPN, CDR2 SVGIG (reference sequence). Deletions cut 2 bases from V and 9 bases from J, with 13 bases between. The CDR3 protein is CAWSSGANKAFF. The CDR3 nucleotides are TGTGCCTGGAGTTCGGGGGCGAACAAAGCTTTCTTT.

This clonotype was observed a handful of times. The rearrangement joins TRBV27 to TRBJ2-7; no firm D call. The V gene's germline CDR1 is MNHEY and CDR2 SMNVEV (reference sequence). The V and J ends lost 7 bases and 5 bases respectively, with 12 bases between them. CDR3 length equals 12 residues. The CDR3 bases are TGTGCCAGCATCGAGGTTTGCAACGAGCAGTACTTC. Protein sequence: CASIEVCNEQYF.

At least ten counts were recorded for this clonotype. This rearrangement joins TRBV4-1 to TRBJ1-5; unclear D gene. Germline-derived CDR1 and CDR2 are MGHRA and YSYEKL. The CDR3 has 15 amino acids. V gave up 4 bases and J gave up 3 bases, with 13 bases separating them. This CDR3 is CASSPTFRVNQPQHF. In DNA form, the CDR3 reads TGCGCCAGCAGCCCAACCTTCCGGGTCAATCAGCCCCAGCATTTT.

This clonotype was detected ten times or more. The chain employs TRBV5-5 and TRBJ1-2; D possibly corresponds to TRBD1 (5 bases). The germline V and J ends were trimmed by 2 bases and 4 bases, with 9 bases remaining between them. The CDR3 sequence is 13 residues long. Germline CDR1 SGHKS, CDR2 YYEKEE (reference sequence). The CDR3 DNA reads as TGTGCCAGCAGCTTTGGACACGTCTATGGCTACACCTTC. Its protein product is CASSFGHVYGYTF.

This clonotype has just a few counts. The rearrangement uses TRBV5-1 and TRBJ1-6; the D is unclear. Per germline, CDR1 SGHRS and CDR2 YFSETQ. The CDR3 is 14 residues long. V lost 0 bases and J 7 bases, leaving 8 bases between the germline ends. CDR3 sequence: CASSLAGINSPLHF. The DNA for the CDR3 is TGCGCCAGCAGCTTGGCGGGAATCAATTCACCCCTCCACTTT. The complete variable domain, with remaining parts taken from reference TRBV5-1 and TRBJ1-6, reads KAGVTQTPRYLIKTRGQQVTLSCSPISGHRSVSWYQQTPGQGLQFLFEYFSETQRNKGNFPGRFSGRQFSNSRSEMNVSTLELGDSALYLCASSLAGINSPLHFGNGTRLTVT.

Ten or more counts support this clonotype. The chain combines TRBV11-2 with TRBJ1-2, with D unclear. The CDR3 loop spans 16 amino acids. V was clipped by 0 bases and J by 4 bases, with 15 bases between them. Germline lookup yields CDR1 SGHAT and CDR2 FQNNGV. The CDR3 DNA follows: TGTGCCAGCAGCTTAGAGTATCCGGCTGGCAGCTATGGCTACACCTTC. Protein sequence: CASSLEYPAGSYGYTF. The whole variable domain, filled in from reference TRBV11-2 and TRBJ1-2, reads EAGVAQSPRYKIIEKRQSVAFWCNPISGHATLYWYQQILGQGPKLLIQFQNNGVVDDSQLPKDRFSAERLKGVDSTLKIQPAKLEDSAVYLCASSLEYPAGSYGYTFGSGTRLTVV.

There are a few counts of this clonotype. This sequence joins TRBV3-1 and TRBJ2-3, with D possibly being TRBD1 or TRBD2 (6 bases each). V lost 3 bases and J 4 bases, leaving 11 bases between the germline ends. Germline V gene lookup returns CDR1 LGHDT and CDR2 YNNKEL (reference sequence). CDR3 length: 14 residues. CDR3 residues: CASSQGGLADTQYF. In nucleotides, the CDR3 is TGTGCCAGCAGCCAGGGGGGCCTAGCAGATACGCAGTATTTT.

This clonotype was detected ten times or more. The chain has TRBV2 and TRBJ2-2; 8 nucleotides align to TRBD1. Looked up from germline, CDR1 is SNHLY and CDR2 is FYNNEI. The CDR3 loop spans 15 amino acids. J was trimmed by 0 bases and V by 6 bases; bases with no gene match: 3. The CDR3 nucleotides read TGTGCCAGCAGGGCGACAGGGGCGAACACCGGGGAGCTGTTTTTT. Its protein product is CASRATGANTGELFF.

This clonotype was observed at least ten times. The chain carries TRBV2 and TRBJ2-1; maybe TRBD2 (5 bases). V lost 9 bases, J lost 6 bases, and 9 bases lay in between. The germline V gene has CDR1 SNHLY and CDR2 FYNNEI. This CDR3 is 11 amino acids long. The CDR3 here is CASKLANEQFF. As DNA, the CDR3 is TGTGCCAGTAAGCTAGCCAATGAGCAGTTCTTC.

This clonotype was seen ten or more times. The chain has TRBV4-2 and TRBJ1-4, with TRBD1 matching 7 bases. Germline values: CDR1 LGHNA, CDR2 YNFKEQ. V lost 2 bases, J lost 8 bases, and 8 bases stayed unmatched. The CDR3 runs 15 residues. CDR3 residues: CASSQKEGAGEKLFF. In nucleotides, the CDR3 is TGTGCCAGCAGCCAAAAGGAGGGGGCCGGCGAAAAACTGTTTTTT.

This clonotype was observed a handful of times. The chain uses TRBV9 and TRBJ1-1; D call uncertain. The CDR3 is 15 residues long. The germline CDR1 and CDR2 sequences are SGDLS and YYNGEE. The germline V and J ends were trimmed by 0 bases and 7 bases, with 16 bases remaining between them. The CDR3 region has the DNA TGTGCCAGCAGCGTAGTGAGGATCGGCGCGAGTGAAGCTTTCTTT. Residues: CASSVVRIGASEAFF. The whole variable domain, filled in from reference TRBV9 and TRBJ1-1, reads DSGVTQTPKHLITATGQRVTLRCSPRSGDLSVYWYQQSLDQGLQFLIQYYNGEERAKGNILERFSAQQFPDLHSELNLSSLELGDSALYFCASSVVRIGASEAFFGQGTRLTVV.

The V call is TRBV4-2, the J call TRBJ2-2, with D hard to call. The V end was cut by 0 bases, the J end by 4 bases, with 6 bases between. Germline V gives CDR1 LGHNA, CDR2 YNFKEQ. CDR3 size: 14 residues. CDR3 coding DNA: TGTGCCAGCAGCCAAGACCTCTCCACCGGGGAGCTGTTTTTT. This sequence encodes CASSQDLSTGELFF.

The gene calls are TRBV6-6 and TRBJ2-2; unclear D gene. The CDR3 consists of 16 residues. V was clipped by 2 bases and J by 2 bases, with 12 bases between them. Germline V gene sequence: CDR1 MNHNY, CDR2 SVGAGI (reference sequence). The CDR3 here is CASSYDGGPNTGELFF. In nucleotides, the CDR3 is TGTGCCAGCAGTTACGACGGCGGTCCAAACACCGGGGAGCTGTTTTTT.

This clonotype has only a few counts. The chain carries TRBV5-4 and TRBJ2-1, with 9 nucleotides matching TRBD2. With 2 bases clipped from V and 12 bases from J, the junction kept 9 bases outside the gene matches. Germline loops: CDR1 SGHNT, CDR2 YYREEE (reference sequence). The CDR3 is 14 residues long. CDR3 DNA sequence: TGTGCCAGCAGCTTCTCTAGCGGGGCCATGGGGCAGTTCTTC. Its protein product is CASSFSSGAMGQFF.

This rearrangement joins TRBV20-1 to TRBJ2-5; 7 bases agree with TRBD1. Germline V gene data show CDR1 as DFQATT and CDR2 as SNEGSKA (reference sequence). The CDR3 runs to 12 residues. The CDR3 DNA reads TGCAGCGGGACAGTCGGGGAAGAGACCCAGTACTTC. As protein: CSGTVGEETQYF.

This clonotype was counted many times. This rearrangement joins TRBV20-1 to TRBJ2-1, with TRBD1 as a possible D gene (5 bases). The V and J ends lost 6 bases and 3 bases respectively, with 18 bases between them. The CDR3 consists of 15 residues. CDR1 and CDR2 (germline): DFQATT, SNEGSKA (reference sequence). CDR3 bases: TGCAGTGCCCCGTCGAAGGGGCTTTACTACAATGAGCAGTTCTTC. It codes for CSAPSKGLYYNEQFF.

This clonotype was seen at least ten times. This chain connects TRBV24-1 to TRBJ1-1; TRBD1 might be the D (5 bases). V gave up 1 base and J gave up 12 bases, with 17 bases separating them. Germline CDR1 reads KGHDR; CDR2 reads SFDVKD. This CDR3 has 14 residues. The CDR3: CATSDFSSTDPTFF. In nucleotides, the CDR3 is TGTGCCACCAGTGATTTTTCCTCGACAGATCCGACTTTCTTT.

This clonotype was recorded at least ten times. V usage is TRBV6-2 or TRBV6-3 and J usage is TRBJ2-1; tentative D call: TRBD1 (5 bases). Trimming cost V 5 bases and J 9 bases, with 20 bases left between them. This CDR3 spans 15 amino acids. CDR1 MNHEY and CDR2 SVGEGT come from the germline V gene. The CDR3 nucleotides are TGTGCCAGCAGTCTTACTCCTGCCGGTAGGGGTGAGCAGTTCTTC. It specifies CASSLTPAGRGEQFF.

About this clonotype: The missing conserved phenylalanine or tryptophan at the end of this CDR3 makes a read error likely. The rearrangement joins TRBV7-2 to TRBJ2-7, with TRBD1 as a possible D gene (6 bases). The ends were cut back, 6 bases at V and 4 bases at J, with 19 bases in the middle. From germline, CDR1 is SGHTA and CDR2 FQGNSA. This CDR3 region has 15 residues. CDR3 DNA sequence: TGTGCCAGCAGTTTGAAGATGACAGGATCATACGAGCAGTACTAC. Amino acid sequence: CASSLKMTGSYEQYY.

The sample holds many counts of this clonotype. V and J are TRBV5-1 and TRBJ2-3; TRBD2 matches at 7 bases. Trimming removed 1 base from V and 1 base from J; junction bases left unmatched: 6. In germline, CDR1 is SGHRS, CDR2 YFSETQ. The CDR3 consists of 16 residues. The CDR3 reads CASSLSPLAGTDTQYF. CDR3 nucleotide sequence: TGCGCCAGCAGCTTGAGTCCCCTAGCGGGCACAGATACGCAGTATTTT.

Ten or more counts support this clonotype. The V and J genes are TRBV6-5 and TRBJ1-1, with unresolved D. V dropped 0 bases and J dropped 1 base, with 3 bases sitting between them. The CDR3 totals 13 residues. Looked up from germline, CDR1 is MNHEY and CDR2 is SVGAGI. The CDR3 DNA follows: TGTGCCAGCAGTTACTCACAGAACACTGAAGCTTTCTTT. As protein: CASSYSQNTEAFF.

There are many counts of this clonotype. The genes are TRBV7-2 and TRBJ1-5; 7 bases align to TRBD1. Germline lookup yields CDR1 SGHTA and CDR2 FQGNSA. The J segment lost 3 bases and the V segment lost 5 bases, leaving 4 bases of the junction unmatched. The CDR3 spans 14 residues. As DNA, the CDR3 is TGTGCCAGCAGCATCGGGACAGTCAATCAGCCCCAGCATTTT. This translates into CASSIGTVNQPQHF.

This clonotype was detected a few times. This rearrangement joins TRBV5-1 to TRBJ2-7; 10 bases align to TRBD1. The CDR3 has 14 residues. Germline CDR1 and CDR2: SGHRS and YFSETQ. The V segment lost 4 bases and the J segment 5 bases; nucleotides outside the gene matches: 6. CDR3 in DNA: TGCGCCAGCAGCCCGGGACAGGGGAAGAACGAGCAGTACTTC. It encodes CASSPGQGKNEQYF.

The chain combines TRBV7-2 with TRBJ1-2; maybe TRBD1 (6 bases). Germline CDR1 is SGHTA and CDR2 is FQGNSA. The CDR3 loop spans 16 amino acids. V lost 1 base, J lost 4 bases, and 16 bases lay in between. CDR3 in amino acids: CASSLELRRGGYGYTF. In DNA form, the CDR3 reads TGTGCCAGCAGCTTAGAATTGCGAAGGGGGGGCTATGGCTACACCTTC.

Many counts were recorded for this clonotype. The chain recombines TRBV7-2 with TRBJ1-3; 7 bases line up with TRBD1. V lost 3 bases and J lost 4; bases outside the gene matches: 3. The CDR3 runs 14 residues. Germline V CDR1 and CDR2: SGHTA, FQGNSA. CDR3 in amino acids: CASSLDRPGNTIYF. CDR3 DNA sequence: TGTGCCAGCAGCTTGGACAGGCCGGGAAACACCATATATTTT.

In this sample, this clonotype turned up a few times. The J gene is TRBJ1-6, the V gene TRBV6-1, with D unresolved. Germline V CDR1 and CDR2: MNHNS, SASEGT. The CDR3 has 14 amino acids. Trimming shortened V by 2 bases and J by 8 bases, and 10 bases separated the two germline ends. DNA of the CDR3: TGTGCCAGCAGTGAACTGGGAGTTGATTCACCCCTCCACTTT. The encoded protein is CASSELGVDSPLHF.

Only one count was recorded for this clonotype. The genes are TRBV13 and TRBJ2-7; 7 bases line up with TRBD1. Unmatched junction bases numbered 11, after V lost 5 bases and J lost 7 bases. The CDR3 contains 14 residues. The germline V gene has CDR1 PRHDT and CDR2 FYEKMQ (reference sequence). DNA of the CDR3: TGTGCCAGCAGCACATCAGGGGGAGAGGTGGAGCAGTACTTC. It encodes CASSTSGGEVEQYF. The full variable domain, in which reference TRBV13 and TRBJ2-7 provide the parts outside the CDR3, is AAGVIQSPRHLIKEKRETATLKCYPIPRHDTVYWYQQGPGQDPQFLISFYEKMQSDKGSIPDRFSAQQFSDYHSELNMSSLELGDSALYFCASSTSGGEVEQYFGPGTRLTVT.

At least ten counts were recorded for this clonotype. J is TRBJ1-1 and V is TRBV18; 9 bases line up with TRBD1. This CDR3 has 16 residues. J was trimmed by 4 bases and V by 3 bases; bases with no gene match: 9. CDR1 is KGHSH and CDR2 is LQKENI in the germline V gene. The CDR3 spells CASSPSGTGSGTEAFF. The CDR3 DNA is TGTGCCAGCTCACCTTCCGGGACAGGGTCGGGCACTGAAGCTTTCTTT.